This T cell receptor beta chain was identified during a study of T-cell reconstitution after alpha-beta-depleted transplantation in children. Study observations and caveats: Where some patients showed high TCRbeta diversity at day 60, it came from recipient T cells and thymic progenitors that had survived. The origin of alpha-beta T cells about two months after transplant was reportedly several hundred expanded graft clones. Counts and diversity of T cells one year after transplant came mostly from newly produced T cells.

This clonotype was detected only a few times. Its antigen is undetermined. J gave up 2 bases and V 2 bases, and 4 bases lay outside the gene matches. This CDR3 is built from 15 residues. The V gene's germline CDR1 is SGHTA and CDR2 FQGNSA. The library targeted TCRbeta and was prepared with unique molecular identifiers. TCRdb used MiXCR to reprocess the PCR reads, holding one entry per CDR3 protein. The data show hundreds of thousands of distinct CDR3 sequences, 10% to 15% seen once. This TCR was recovered from a male patient younger than 18 who had a stem cell transplant for acute myeloid leukemia, so the T cells may come from the graft donor. The sequencing here drew on PBMCs, mostly from graft donor cells, taken 360 days after TCRalphabeta/CD19-depleted stem cell transplant. The gene calls are TRBV7-2 and TRBJ2-7; 9 bases align to TRBD2. CDR3 bases: TGTGCCAGCAGCTTACTAGCGGGACCACCCTACGAGCAGTACTTC. Encoded protein: CASSLLAGPPYEQYF.